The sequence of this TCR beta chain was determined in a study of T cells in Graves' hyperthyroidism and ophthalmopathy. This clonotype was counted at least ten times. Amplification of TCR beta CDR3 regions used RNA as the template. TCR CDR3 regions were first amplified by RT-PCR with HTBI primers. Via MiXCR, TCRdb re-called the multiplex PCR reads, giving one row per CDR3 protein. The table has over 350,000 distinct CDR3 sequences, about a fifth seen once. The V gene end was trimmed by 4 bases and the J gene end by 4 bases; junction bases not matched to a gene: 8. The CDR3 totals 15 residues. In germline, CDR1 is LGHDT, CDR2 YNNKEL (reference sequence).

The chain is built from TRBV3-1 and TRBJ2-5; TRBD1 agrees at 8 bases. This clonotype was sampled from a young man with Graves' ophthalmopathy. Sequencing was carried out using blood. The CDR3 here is CASSPPRTGRETQYF. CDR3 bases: TGTGCCAGCAGCCCTCCCAGGACAGGGCGAGAGACCCAGTACTTC.